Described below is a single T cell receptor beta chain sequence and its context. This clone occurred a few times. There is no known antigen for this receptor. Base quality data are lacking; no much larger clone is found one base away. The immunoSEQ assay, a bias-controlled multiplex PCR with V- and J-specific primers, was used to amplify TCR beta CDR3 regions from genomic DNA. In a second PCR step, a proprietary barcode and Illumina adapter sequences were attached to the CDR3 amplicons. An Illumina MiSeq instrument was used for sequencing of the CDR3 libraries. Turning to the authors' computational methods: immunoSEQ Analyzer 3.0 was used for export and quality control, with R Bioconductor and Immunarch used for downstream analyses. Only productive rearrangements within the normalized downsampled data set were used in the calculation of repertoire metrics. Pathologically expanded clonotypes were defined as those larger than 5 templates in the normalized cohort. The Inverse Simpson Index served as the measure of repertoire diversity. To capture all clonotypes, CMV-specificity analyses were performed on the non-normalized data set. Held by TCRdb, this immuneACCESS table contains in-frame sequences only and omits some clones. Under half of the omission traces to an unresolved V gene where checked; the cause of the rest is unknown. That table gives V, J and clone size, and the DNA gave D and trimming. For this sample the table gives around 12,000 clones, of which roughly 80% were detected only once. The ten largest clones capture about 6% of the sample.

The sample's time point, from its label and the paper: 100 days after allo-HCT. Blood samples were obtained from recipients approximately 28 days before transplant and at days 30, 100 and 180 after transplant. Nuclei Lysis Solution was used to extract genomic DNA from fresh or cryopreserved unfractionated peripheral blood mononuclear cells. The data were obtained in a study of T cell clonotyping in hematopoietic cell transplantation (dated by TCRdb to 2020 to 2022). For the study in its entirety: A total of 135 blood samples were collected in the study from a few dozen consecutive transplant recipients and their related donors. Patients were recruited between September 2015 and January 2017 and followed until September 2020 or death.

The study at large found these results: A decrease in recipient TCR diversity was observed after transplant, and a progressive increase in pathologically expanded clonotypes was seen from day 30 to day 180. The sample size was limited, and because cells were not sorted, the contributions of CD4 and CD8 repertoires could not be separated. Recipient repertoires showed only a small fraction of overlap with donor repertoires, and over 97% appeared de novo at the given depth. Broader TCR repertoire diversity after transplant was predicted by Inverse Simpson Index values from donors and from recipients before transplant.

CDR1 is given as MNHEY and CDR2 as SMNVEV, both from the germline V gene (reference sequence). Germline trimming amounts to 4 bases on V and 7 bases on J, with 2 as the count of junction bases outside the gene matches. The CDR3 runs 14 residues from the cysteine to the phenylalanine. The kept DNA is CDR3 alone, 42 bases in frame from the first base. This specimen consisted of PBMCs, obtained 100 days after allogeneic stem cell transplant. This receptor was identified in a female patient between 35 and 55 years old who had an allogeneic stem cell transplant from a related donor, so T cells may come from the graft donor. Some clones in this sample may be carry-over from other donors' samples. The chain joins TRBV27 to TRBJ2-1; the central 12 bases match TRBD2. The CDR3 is CASSWTSGINEQFF. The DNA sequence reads TGTGCCAGCAGTTGGACTAGCGGGATAAATGAGCAGTTCTTC.